This TCR beta chain originates from a study of blood T cell repertoires in COVID-19. Study-wide context: From the United States, Italy and Spain came samples of acute and convalescent COVID-19. T cells, B-cell-depleted T cells, or PBMCs provided the cDNA or gDNA that served as material.

CDR3 length equals 11 residues. The germline gives CDR1 DFQATT, CDR2 SNEGSKA (reference sequence). With 3 bases clipped from V and 10 bases from J, the junction kept 4 bases outside the gene matches. Assay: immunoSEQ multiplex PCR; the TCRdb copy retains only in-frame clones and omits some. The sample lists about 320,000 clones, about 82% occurring once. The sequencing input was peripheral blood. This clonotype was obtained from a woman in her forties or fifties with acute or convalescent COVID-19. V and J are TRBV20-1 and TRBJ1-1; 8 nucleotides line up with TRBD1. CDR3 sequence: CSARADRGAFF. As DNA, the CDR3 is TGCAGTGCTAGGGCTGACAGGGGAGCTTTCTTT.